This T cell receptor beta chain was recorded in a study of human versus mouse CDR3 diversity and MHC coevolution. Sorting isolated naive CD4 T cells lacking CD45RO and expressing CD62L. Points from the study as a whole: Humans had the largest estimated TCR beta repertoire, 1.5 million to 2 million clonotypes.

The V segment lost 4 bases and the J segment 6 bases; nucleotides outside the gene matches: 12. Germline CDR1 and CDR2: KGHSH and LQKENI. The CDR3 runs 16 residues. As regards this clone: Antigen: not known.

Generated by immunoSEQ multiplex PCR, the TCRdb table keeps only in-frame clones and is missing some. The sample lists over 60,000 clones; about nine tenths were seen once. V gene TRBV18 combines with J gene TRBJ2-5, with 9 bases fitting TRBD1. Input material: naive CD4+ T cells from blood. As for subset: CD45RO-negative CD62L-positive naive CD4 T cells. This receptor was taken from a person between 25 and 75 years old in good health. The CDR3 region is CASSQRTGEVVKTQYF. The CDR3 nucleotides read TGTGCCAGCTCACAAAGGACAGGGGAGGTCGTAAAGACCCAGTACTTC.